Sequencing of this T cell receptor beta chain was carried out in a study of blood T cell repertoires in COVID-19. Study summary: Samples of COVID-19 (acute and convalescent) were obtained from the United States, Italy and Spain. Sources were T cells, B-cell-depleted T cells, or PBMCs; the material itself was cDNA or gDNA.

In the study's own analysis: Counts of nucleated cells, estimated from reference gene primer amplification, were obtained. Generated by immunoSEQ multiplex PCR, the TCRdb table keeps only in-frame clones and is missing some. D and trimming were read from the DNA, whereas the V and J calls and clone size are those reported in that table. The sample carries around 140,000 clones, roughly 81% recorded once. J gave up 1 base and V 6 bases, and 4 bases lay outside the gene matches. The germline CDR1 and CDR2 sequences are ENHRY and SYGVKD. The CDR3 spans 14 residues. Sequencing was done on a sample of peripheral blood. The chain links TRBV10-3 to TRBJ1-1; 8 bases are shared with TRBD1. The origin of this receptor is a woman aged 45-65 years with active or convalescent COVID-19. CDR3 nucleotide sequence: TGTGCCATCAGGAGGGACAGGCCGAACACTGAAGCTTTCTTT. Translating it yields CAIRRDRPNTEAFF.